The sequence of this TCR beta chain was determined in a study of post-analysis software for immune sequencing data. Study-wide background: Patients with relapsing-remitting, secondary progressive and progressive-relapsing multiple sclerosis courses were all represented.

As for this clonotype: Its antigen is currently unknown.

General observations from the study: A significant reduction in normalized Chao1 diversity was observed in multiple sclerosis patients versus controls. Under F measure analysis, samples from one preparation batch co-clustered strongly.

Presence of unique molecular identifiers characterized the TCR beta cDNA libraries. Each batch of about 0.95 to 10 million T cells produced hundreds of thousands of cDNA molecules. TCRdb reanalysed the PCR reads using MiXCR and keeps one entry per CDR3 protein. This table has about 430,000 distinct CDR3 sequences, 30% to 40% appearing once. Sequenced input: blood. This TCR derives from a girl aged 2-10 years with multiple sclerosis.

The CDR3 DNA sequence: TGCAGTGCTAGCCGACACGGCTATGGCTACACCTTC. Amino acid sequence: CSASRHGYGYTF. The chain uses TRBV20-1 and TRBJ1-2; no clear D gene. This CDR3 comprises 12 residues. From germline, CDR1 is DFQATT and CDR2 SNEGSKA (reference sequence). The V end was cut by 3 bases, the J end by 4 bases, with 9 bases between.